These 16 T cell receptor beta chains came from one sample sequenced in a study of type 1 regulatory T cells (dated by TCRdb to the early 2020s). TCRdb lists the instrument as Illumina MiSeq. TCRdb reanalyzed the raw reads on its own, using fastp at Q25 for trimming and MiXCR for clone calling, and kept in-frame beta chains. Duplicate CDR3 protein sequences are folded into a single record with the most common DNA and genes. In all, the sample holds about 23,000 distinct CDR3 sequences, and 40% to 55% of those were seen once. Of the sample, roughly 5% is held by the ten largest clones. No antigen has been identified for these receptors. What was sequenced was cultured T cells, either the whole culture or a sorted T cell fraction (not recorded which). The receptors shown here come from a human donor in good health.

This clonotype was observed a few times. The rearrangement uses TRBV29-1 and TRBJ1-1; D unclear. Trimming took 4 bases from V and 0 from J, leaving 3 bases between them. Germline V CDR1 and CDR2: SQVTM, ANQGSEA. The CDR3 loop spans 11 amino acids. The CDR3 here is CSVVVNTEAFF. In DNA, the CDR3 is TGCAGCGTTGTAGTGAACACTGAAGCTTTCTTT.

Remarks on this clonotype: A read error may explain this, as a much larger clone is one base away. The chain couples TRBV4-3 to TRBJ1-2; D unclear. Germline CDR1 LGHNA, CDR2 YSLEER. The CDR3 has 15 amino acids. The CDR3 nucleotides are TGCGCCGGCAGCCGCACGCTAACCCATAACTATGGCTACACCTTC. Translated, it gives CAGSRTLTHNYGYTF.

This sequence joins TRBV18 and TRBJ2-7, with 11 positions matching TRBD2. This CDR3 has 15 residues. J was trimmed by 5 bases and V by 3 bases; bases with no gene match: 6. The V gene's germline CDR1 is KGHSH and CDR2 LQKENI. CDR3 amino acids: CASSPLAGGPDEQYF. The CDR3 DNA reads TGTGCCAGCTCACCCCTAGCGGGGGGCCCGGACGAGCAGTACTTC. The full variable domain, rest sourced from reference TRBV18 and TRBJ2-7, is NAGVMQNPRHLVRRRGQEARLRCSPMKGHSHVYWYRQLPEEGLKFMVYLQKENIIDESGMPKERFSAEFPKEGPSILRIQQVVRGDSAAYFCASSPLAGGPDEQYFGPGTRLTVT.

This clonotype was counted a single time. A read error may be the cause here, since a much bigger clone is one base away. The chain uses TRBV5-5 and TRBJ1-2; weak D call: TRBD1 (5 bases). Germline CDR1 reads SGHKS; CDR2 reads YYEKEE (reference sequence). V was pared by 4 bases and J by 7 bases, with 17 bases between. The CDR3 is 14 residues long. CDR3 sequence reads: CASSTDPWGSGYTF. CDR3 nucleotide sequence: TGTGCCAGCAGCACGGACCCGTGGGGCAGTGGCTACACCTTC.

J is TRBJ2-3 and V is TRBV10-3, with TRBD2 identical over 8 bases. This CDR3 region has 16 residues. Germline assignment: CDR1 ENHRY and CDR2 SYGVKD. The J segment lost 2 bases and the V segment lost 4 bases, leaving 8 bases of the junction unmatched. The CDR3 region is CAISGGSGGFTDTQYF. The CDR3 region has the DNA TGTGCCATCAGTGGGGGGAGCGGGGGCTTCACAGATACGCAGTATTTT.

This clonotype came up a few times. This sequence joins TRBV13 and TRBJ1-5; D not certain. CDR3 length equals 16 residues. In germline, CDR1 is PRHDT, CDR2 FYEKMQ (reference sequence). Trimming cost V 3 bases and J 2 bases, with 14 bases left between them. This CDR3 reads CASSLGGNMGNQPQHF. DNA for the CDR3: TGTGCCAGCAGCTTGGGAGGGAATATGGGCAATCAGCCCCAGCATTTT.

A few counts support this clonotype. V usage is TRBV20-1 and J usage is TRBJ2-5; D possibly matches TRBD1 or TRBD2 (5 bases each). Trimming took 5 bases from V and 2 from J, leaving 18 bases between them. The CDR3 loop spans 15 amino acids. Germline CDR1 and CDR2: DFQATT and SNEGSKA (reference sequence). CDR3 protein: CSARIPGRSQETQYF. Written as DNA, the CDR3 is TGCAGTGCTCGTATACCGGGACGGTCGCAAGAGACCCAGTACTTC.

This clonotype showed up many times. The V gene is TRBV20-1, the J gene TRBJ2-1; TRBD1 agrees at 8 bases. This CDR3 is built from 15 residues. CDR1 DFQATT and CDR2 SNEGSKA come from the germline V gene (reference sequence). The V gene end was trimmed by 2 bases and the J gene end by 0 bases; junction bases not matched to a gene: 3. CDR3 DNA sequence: TGCAGTGCTAGAAGGACAGGGAGCTCCTACAATGAGCAGTTCTTC. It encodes CSARRTGSSYNEQFF.

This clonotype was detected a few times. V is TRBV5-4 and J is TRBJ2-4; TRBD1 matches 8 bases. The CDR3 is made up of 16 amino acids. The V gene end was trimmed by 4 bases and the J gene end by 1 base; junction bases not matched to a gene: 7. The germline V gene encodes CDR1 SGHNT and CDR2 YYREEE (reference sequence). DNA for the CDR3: TGTGCCAGCAGCCCCGGGACAGGAAGGGCCAAAAACATTCAGTACTTC. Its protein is CASSPGTGRAKNIQYF.

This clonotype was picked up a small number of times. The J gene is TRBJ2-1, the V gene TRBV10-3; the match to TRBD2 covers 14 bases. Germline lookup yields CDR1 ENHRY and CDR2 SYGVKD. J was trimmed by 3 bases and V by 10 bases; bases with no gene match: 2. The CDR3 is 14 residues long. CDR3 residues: CATTSGGVYNEQFF. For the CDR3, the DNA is TGTGCCACGACTAGCGGGGGGGTCTACAATGAGCAGTTCTTC.

The CDR3 loop reads CASYSGGPLRNEQFF. The DNA of the CDR3 is TGTGCCAGTTATAGCGGGGGGCCTCTGAGAAATGAGCAGTTCTTC. The J gene is TRBJ2-1, the V gene TRBV5-4; 10 bases align to TRBD2. This CDR3 has 15 amino acids. V lost 8 bases to trimming and J lost 7 bases; unmatched junction nucleotides: 12. CDR1 is SGHNT, CDR2 YYREEE, per germline (reference sequence).

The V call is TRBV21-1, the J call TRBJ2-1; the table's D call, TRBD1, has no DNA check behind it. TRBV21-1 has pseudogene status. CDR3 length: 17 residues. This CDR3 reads CASSKVTGQGVYNEQFF. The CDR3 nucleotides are TGTGCCAGCAGCAAAGTTACAGGACAGGGGGTCTACAATGAGCAGTTCTTC.

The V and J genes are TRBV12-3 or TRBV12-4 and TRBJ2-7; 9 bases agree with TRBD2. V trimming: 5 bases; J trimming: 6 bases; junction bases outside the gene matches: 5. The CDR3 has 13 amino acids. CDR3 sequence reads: CASSPSGVAEQYF. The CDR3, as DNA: TGTGCCAGCAGTCCTAGCGGGGTGGCCGAGCAGTACTTC.

The CDR3 loop reads CASTGQGNSEQYF. The CDR3 coding sequence is TGTGCCAGCACAGGACAGGGGAACAGCGAGCAGTACTTC. The chain carries TRBV18 and TRBJ2-7, with 9 nucleotides matching TRBD1. Looked up from germline, CDR1 is KGHSH and CDR2 is LQKENI. The CDR3 has 13 amino acids. The V gene end was trimmed by 8 bases and the J gene end by 6 bases; junction bases not matched to a gene: 8.

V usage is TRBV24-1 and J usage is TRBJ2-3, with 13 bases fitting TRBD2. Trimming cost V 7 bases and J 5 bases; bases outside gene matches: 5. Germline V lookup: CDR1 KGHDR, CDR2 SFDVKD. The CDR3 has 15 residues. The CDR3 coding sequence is TGTGCCACCAGACCGGGACTAGCGGGACGAGATACGCAGTATTTT. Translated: CATRPGLAGRDTQYF.

Here the CDR3 reads CSVDSGVQDTQYF. The DNA of the CDR3 is TGCAGCGTTGACTCGGGGGTGCAAGATACGCAGTATTTT. The chain uses TRBV29-1 and TRBJ2-3; D is possibly TRBD2 (6 bases). The CDR3 length is 13 residues. CDR1 and CDR2 from the germline V gene are SQVTM and ANQGSEA. The ends were cut back, 3 bases at V and 5 bases at J, with 12 bases in the middle.